This TCR beta chain comes out of a study of cytomegalovirus exposure and HLA in healthy donors. The table lists this clone with a few counts. V shed 0 bases and J 4 bases; nucleotides not matched to a gene: 2. Germline V gene data show CDR1 as MNHNS and CDR2 as SASEGT. The CDR3 sequence is 15 residues long. Researchers ran the PCR with 60 Vbeta and 13 Jbeta primers. Some clones are missing from TCRdb's copy, which holds only in-frame ones; the method was immunoSEQ multiplex PCR. The sample shows around 230,000 clones, roughly 78% of them seen only once. The V and J genes are TRBV6-1 and TRBJ2-3; 9 nucleotides align to TRBD2. This sequence originates from a boy aged 10-17 years in good health and CMV-seronegative. Sequencing was carried out using PBMCs. The CDR3 bases are TGTGCCAGCAGTGAAGCTAGCGGGAGCCCAGATACGCAGTATTTT. Translated: CASSEASGSPDTQYF.